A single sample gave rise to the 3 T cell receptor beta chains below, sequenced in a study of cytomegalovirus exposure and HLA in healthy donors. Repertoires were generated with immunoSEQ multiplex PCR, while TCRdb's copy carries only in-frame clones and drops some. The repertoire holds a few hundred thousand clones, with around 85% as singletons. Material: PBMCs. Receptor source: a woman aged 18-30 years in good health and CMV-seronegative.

The chain's CDR3 is CASSFGGRGGYTF. CDR3 sequence (DNA): TGTGCCAGCAGTTTCGGGGGGCGGGGTGGCTACACCTTC. The chain couples TRBV27 to TRBJ1-2; a weak D match, TRBD1 (6 bases). This CDR3 is 13 amino acids long. In germline, CDR1 is MNHEY, CDR2 SMNVEV (reference sequence). The V end was cut by 3 bases, the J end by 7 bases, with 12 bases between.

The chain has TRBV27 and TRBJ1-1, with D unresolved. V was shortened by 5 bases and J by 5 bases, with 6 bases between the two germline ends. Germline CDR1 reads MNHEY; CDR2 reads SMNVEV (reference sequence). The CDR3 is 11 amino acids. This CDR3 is CASSAGTEAFF. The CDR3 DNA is TGTGCCAGCAGTGCGGGAACTGAAGCTTTCTTT.

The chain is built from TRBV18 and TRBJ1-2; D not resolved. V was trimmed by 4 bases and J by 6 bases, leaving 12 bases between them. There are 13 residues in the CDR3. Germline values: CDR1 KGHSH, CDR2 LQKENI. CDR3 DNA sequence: TGTGCCAGCTCACTAGACACGGCTCATGGCTACACCTTC. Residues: CASSLDTAHGYTF.